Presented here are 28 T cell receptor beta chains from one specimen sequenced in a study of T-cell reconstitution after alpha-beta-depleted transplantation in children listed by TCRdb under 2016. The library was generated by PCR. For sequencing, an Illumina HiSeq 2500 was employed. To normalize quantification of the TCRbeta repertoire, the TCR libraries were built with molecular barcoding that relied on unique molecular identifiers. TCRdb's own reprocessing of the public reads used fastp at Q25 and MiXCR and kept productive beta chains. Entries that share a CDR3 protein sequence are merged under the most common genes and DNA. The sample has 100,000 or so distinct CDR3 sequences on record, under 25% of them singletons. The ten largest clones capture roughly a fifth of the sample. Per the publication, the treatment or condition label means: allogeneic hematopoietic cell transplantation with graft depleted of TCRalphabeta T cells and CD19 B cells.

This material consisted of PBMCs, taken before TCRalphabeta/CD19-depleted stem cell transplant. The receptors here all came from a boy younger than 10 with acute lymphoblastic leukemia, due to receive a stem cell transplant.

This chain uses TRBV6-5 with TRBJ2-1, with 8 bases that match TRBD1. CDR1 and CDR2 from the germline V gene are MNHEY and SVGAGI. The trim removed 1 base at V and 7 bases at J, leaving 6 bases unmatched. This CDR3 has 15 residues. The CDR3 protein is CASSYWRQGKNEQFF. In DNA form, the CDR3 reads TGTGCCAGCAGTTACTGGCGACAGGGGAAGAATGAGCAGTTCTTC.

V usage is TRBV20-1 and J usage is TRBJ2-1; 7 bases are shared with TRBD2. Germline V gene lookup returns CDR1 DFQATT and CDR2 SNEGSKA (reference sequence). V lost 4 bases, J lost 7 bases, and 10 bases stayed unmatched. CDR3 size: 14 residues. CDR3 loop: CSATGPLGGNEQFF. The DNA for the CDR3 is TGCAGTGCTACCGGACCTCTCGGGGGGAATGAGCAGTTCTTC.

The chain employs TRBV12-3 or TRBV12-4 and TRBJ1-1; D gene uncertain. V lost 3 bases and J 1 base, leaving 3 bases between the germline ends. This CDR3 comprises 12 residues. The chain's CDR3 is CASSFTNTEAFF. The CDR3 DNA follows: TGTGCCAGCAGTTTTACGAACACTGAAGCTTTCTTT.

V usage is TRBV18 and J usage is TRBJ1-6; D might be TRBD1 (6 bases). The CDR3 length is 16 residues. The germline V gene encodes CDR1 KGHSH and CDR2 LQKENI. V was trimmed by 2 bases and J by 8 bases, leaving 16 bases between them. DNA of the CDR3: TGTGCCAGCTCACCAATAGGGGGTCTACGGTATTCACCCCTCCACTTT. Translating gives CASSPIGGLRYSPLHF.

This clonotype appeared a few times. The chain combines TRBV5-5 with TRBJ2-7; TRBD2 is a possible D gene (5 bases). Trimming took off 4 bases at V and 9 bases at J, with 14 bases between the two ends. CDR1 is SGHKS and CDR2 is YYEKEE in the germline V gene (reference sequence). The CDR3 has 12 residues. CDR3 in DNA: TGTGCCAGCAGCCCGTCCCCGCGGGTGCAGTACTTC. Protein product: CASSPSPRVQYF.

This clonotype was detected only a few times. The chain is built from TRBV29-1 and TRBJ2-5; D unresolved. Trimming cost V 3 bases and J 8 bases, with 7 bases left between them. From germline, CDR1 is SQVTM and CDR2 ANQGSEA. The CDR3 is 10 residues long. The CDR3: CSVDSETQYF. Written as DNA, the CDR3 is TGCAGCGTTGATTCCGAAACCCAGTACTTC.

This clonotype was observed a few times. The CDR3 DNA reads as TGCAGTGCTGCGACTAGCGGAGGGTATGGCGAAGAGACCCAGTACTTC. Encoded protein: CSAATSGGYGEETQYF. The gene calls are TRBV20-1 and TRBJ2-5; 9 bases match TRBD2. The ends lost 5 bases at V and 3 bases at J; junction bases unmatched: 13. The germline gives CDR1 DFQATT, CDR2 SNEGSKA (reference sequence). CDR3 length equals 16 residues.

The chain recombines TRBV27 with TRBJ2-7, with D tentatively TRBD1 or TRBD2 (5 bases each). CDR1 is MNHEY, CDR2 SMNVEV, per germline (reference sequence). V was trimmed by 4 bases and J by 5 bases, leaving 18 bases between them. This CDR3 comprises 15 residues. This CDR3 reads CASSSSGTGLHEQYF. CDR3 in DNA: TGTGCCAGCAGTTCCTCCGGGACGGGTCTCCACGAGCAGTACTTC.

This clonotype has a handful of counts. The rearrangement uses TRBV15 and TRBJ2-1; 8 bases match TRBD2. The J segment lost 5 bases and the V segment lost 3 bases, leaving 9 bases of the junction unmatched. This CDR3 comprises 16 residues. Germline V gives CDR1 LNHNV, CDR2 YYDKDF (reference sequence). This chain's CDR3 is CATSRPTSGEDNEQFF. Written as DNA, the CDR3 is TGTGCCACCAGCAGGCCTACTAGCGGAGAGGACAATGAGCAGTTCTTC.

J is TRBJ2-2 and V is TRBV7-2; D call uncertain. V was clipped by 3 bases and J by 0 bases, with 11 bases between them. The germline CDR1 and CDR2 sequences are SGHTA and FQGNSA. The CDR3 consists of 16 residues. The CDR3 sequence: CASSFMAPANTGELFF. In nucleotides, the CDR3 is TGTGCCAGCAGCTTCATGGCGCCCGCGAACACCGGGGAGCTGTTTTTT.

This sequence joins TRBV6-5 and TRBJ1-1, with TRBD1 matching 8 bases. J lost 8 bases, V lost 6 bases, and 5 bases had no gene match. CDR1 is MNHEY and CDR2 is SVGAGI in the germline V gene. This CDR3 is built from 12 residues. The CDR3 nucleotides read TGTGCCAGCAGGCGTGGACAGGGAGAAGCTTTCTTT. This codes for CASRRGQGEAFF.

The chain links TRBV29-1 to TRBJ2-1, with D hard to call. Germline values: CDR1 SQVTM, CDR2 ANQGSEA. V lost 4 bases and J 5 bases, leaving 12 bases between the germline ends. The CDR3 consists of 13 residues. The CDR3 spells CSVGHLKDNEQFF. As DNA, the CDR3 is TGCAGCGTTGGACATCTGAAGGACAATGAGCAGTTCTTC.

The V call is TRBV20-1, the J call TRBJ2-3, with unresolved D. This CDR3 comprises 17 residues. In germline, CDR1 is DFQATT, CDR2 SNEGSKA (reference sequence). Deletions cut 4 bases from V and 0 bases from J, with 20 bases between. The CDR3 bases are TGCAGTGCTACCCTCTGGGCGGCGGTGCCGAGCACAGATACGCAGTATTTT. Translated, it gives CSATLWAAVPSTDTQYF.

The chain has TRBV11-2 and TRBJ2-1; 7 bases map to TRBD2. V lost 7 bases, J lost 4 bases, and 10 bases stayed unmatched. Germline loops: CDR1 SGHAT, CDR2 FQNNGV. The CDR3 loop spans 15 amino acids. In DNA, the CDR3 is TGTGCCAGCACCCTAGGAGGCGGGGGATACAATGAGCAGTTCTTC. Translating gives CASTLGGGGYNEQFF.

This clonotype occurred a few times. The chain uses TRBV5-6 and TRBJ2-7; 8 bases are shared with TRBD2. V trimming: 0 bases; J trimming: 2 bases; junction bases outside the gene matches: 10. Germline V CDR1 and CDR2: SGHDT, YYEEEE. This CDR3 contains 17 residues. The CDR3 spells CASSLGPPTGGTYEQYF. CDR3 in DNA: TGTGCCAGCAGCTTGGGTCCTCCCACGGGAGGGACCTACGAGCAGTACTTC. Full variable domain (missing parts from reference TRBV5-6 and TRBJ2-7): DAGVTQSPTHLIKTRGQQVTLRCSPKSGHDTVSWYQQALGQGPQFIFQYYEEEERQRGNFPDRFSGHQFPNYSSELNVNALLLGDSALYLCASSLGPPTGGTYEQYFGPGTRLTVT.

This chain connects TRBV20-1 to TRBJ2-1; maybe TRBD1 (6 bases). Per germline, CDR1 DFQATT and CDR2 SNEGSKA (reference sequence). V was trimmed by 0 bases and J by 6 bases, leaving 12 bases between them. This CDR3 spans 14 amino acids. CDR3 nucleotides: TGCAGTGCTAGAGATAGGCAGGGGCCCAATGAGCAGTTCTTC. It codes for CSARDRQGPNEQFF.

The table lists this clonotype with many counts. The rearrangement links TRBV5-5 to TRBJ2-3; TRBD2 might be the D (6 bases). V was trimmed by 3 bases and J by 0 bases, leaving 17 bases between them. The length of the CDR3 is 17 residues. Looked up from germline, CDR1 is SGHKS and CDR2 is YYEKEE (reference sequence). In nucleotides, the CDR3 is TGTGCCAGCAGCTGGGATAGCGGAGGCATAAGCACAGATACGCAGTATTTT. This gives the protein CASSWDSGGISTDTQYF.

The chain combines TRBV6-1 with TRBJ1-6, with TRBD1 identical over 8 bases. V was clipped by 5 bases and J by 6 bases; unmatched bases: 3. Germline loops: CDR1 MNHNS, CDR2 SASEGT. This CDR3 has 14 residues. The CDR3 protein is CASSQTGVNSPLHF. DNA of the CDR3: TGTGCCAGCAGTCAGACAGGGGTTAATTCACCCCTCCACTTT.

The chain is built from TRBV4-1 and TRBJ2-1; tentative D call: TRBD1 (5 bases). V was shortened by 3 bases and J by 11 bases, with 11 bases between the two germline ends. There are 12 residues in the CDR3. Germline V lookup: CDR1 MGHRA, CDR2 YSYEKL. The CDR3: CASSQLTAQQFF. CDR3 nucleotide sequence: TGCGCCAGCAGCCAGTTGACAGCTCAGCAGTTCTTC.

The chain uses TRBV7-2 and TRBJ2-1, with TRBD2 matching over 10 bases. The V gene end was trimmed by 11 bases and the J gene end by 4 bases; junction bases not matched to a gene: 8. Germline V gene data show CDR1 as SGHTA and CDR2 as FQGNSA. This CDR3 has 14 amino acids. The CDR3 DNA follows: TGTGCCGTATCCGAACTAGCGGGATACAATGAGCAGTTCTTC. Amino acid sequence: CAVSELAGYNEQFF.

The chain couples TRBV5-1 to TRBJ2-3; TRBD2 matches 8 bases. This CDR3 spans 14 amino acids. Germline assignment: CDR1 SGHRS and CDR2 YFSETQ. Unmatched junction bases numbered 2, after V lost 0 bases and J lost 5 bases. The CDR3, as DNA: TGCGCCAGCAGCTTGGATAGCGGGAAAGATACGCAGTATTTT. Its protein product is CASSLDSGKDTQYF.

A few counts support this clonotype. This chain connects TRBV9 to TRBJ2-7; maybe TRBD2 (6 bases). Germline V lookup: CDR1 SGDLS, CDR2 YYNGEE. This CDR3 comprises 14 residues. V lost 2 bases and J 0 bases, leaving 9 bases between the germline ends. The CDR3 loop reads CASSVSGTSYEQYF. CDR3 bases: TGTGCCAGCAGCGTTAGCGGAACCTCCTACGAGCAGTACTTC.

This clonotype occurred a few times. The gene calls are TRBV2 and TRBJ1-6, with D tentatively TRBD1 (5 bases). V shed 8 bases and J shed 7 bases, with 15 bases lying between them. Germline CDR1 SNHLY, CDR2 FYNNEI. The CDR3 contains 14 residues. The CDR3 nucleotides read TGTGCCAGCGGGACCAGTAGCGGGAATTCACCCCTCCACTTT. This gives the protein CASGTSSGNSPLHF.

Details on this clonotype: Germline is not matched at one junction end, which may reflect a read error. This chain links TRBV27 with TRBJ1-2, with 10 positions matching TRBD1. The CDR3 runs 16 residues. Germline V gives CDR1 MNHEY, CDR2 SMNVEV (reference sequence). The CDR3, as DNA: TGTGCCAGCGGTTTCGTTTCCGGGACAGGGGTCTATGGCTACACCTTC. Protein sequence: CASGFVSGTGVYGYTF.

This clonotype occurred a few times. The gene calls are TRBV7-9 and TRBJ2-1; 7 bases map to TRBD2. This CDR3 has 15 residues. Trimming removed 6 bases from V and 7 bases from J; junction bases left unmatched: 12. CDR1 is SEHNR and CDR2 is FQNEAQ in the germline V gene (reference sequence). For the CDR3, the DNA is TGTGCCAGCAGTCCTGTGGGAGGGGCCGAAAATGAGCAGTTCTTC. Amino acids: CASSPVGGAENEQFF.

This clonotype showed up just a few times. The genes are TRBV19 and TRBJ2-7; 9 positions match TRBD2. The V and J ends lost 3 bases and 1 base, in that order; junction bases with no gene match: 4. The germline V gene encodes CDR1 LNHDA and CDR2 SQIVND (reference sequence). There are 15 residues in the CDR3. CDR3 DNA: TGTGCCAGTAGTATGACTAGCGGAGGGTCCTACGAGCAGTACTTC. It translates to CASSMTSGGSYEQYF.

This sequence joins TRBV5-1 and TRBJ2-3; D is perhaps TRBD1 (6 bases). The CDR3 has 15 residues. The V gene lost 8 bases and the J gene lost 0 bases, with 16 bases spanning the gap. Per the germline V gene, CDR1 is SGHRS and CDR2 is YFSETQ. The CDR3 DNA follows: TGCGCCAGTGCCGCAGAGAGGGGGAGCACAGATACGCAGTATTTT. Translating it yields CASAAERGSTDTQYF.

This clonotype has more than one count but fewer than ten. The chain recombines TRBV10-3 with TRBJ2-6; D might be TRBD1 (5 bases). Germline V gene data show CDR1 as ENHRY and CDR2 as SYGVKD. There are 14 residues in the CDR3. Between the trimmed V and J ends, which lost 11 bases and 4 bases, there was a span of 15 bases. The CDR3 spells CASRDSGGANVLTF. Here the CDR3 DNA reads TGTGCCTCGCGAGACAGTGGCGGGGCCAACGTCCTGACTTTC.